Listed below are T cell receptor beta chains from one sample, sequenced in a study of beta chain features in type 1 diabetes. Libraries were prepared by immunoSEQ multiplex PCR; TCRdb keeps only in-frame clonotypes and omits some of them. The table includes roughly 100,000 clones, 25% to 35% detected once. The sample taken for sequencing was central memory CD4+ T cells from blood. These TCRs come from a woman between 18 and 29 years old with type 1 diabetes. CDR3s include the opening cysteine and the closing phenylalanine or tryptophan. A D gene is named only where the DNA matches it firmly. Rows may omit the clone size; those that give it use once, few, many or a size class.

TRBV5-6	TRBJ2-2	TRBD1	few	TGTGCCAGCACCTGGACAGGGGGCACGGACACCGGGGAGCTGTTTTTT	CASTWTGGTDTGELFF
TRBV19	TRBJ1-1	NA	NA	TGTGCCAGTAGTTCCTACCTGGGCGAACAAGAAGCTTTCTTT	CASSSYLGEQEAFF
TRBV19	TRBJ2-1	NA	NA	TGTGCCAGTAGTATCGGACAGGGACTATATGAGCAGTTCTTC	CASSIGQGLYEQFF
TRBV25-1	TRBJ2-5	TRBD2	NA	TGTGCCAGCAGGAGACTAGCGGGAGTGGGCGGAGAGACCCAGTACTTC	CASRRLAGVGGETQYF
TRBV14	TRBJ2-7	NA	NA	TGTGCCAGCAGCCAAGTTCCTGCTAGCGCCTACGAGCAGTACTTC	CASSQVPASAYEQYF
TRBV11-2	TRBJ1-3	NA	few	TGTGCCAGCAGCTTTGAGCTGGACACCATATATTTT	CASSFELDTIYF
TRBV5-6	TRBJ2-2	NA	NA	TGTGCCAGCAGCTTGACAGCAGAGAACACCGGGGAGCTGTTTTTT	CASSLTAENTGELFF
TRBV13	TRBJ1-2	NA	few	TGTGCCAGCAGCCCCCGGGAGAGAGGCGCCCGTTATGGCTACACCTTC	CASSPRERGARYGYTF
TRBV7-8	TRBJ1-2	NA	NA	TGTGCCAGCAGCCCGATCCAGGGGAGGGGGAACTATGGCTACACCTTC	CASSPIQGRGNYGYTF
TRBV11-2	TRBJ2-1	TRBD2	few	TGTGCCAGCAGCTTTAGTAGCGGGAGCGACAGTGAGCAGTTCTTC	CASSFSSGSDSEQFF
TRBV4-1	TRBJ2-5	TRBD1	NA	TGCGCCAGCAGCCAAACAGGGGGCATCGAGACCCAGTACTTC	CASSQTGGIETQYF
TRBV6-1	TRBJ2-1	TRBD2	NA	TGTGCCAGCACTGGGACTAGCGTGAATGAGCAGTTCTTC	CASTGTSVNEQFF
TRBV5-4	TRBJ1-2	NA	many	TGTGCCAGCAGCCAAATACAGGGAGACTATGGCTACACCTTC	CASSQIQGDYGYTF
TRBV23-1	TRBJ2-6	NA	many	TGCGCCAGCAGTCAATCGTTGGGACATCCAACCGGGACACGTCCTGCTGGGGCCAACGTCCTGACTTTC	CASSQSLGHPTGTRPAGANVLTF
TRBV19	TRBJ1-5	NA	few	TGTGCCAGTTCAGCCCCGGGCGGGGGGCCTCAGCCCCAGCATTTT	CASSAPGGGPQPQHF
TRBV13	TRBJ1-3	NA	medium-sized	TGTGCCAGCAGCTACCCAGGGTATCTCTCTGGAAACACCATATATTTT	CASSYPGYLSGNTIYF
TRBV7-8	TRBJ2-7	TRBD2	few	TGTGCCAGCAGCCGTAGCGGGAGGTCTCCCTACGAGCAGTACTTC	CASSRSGRSPYEQYF